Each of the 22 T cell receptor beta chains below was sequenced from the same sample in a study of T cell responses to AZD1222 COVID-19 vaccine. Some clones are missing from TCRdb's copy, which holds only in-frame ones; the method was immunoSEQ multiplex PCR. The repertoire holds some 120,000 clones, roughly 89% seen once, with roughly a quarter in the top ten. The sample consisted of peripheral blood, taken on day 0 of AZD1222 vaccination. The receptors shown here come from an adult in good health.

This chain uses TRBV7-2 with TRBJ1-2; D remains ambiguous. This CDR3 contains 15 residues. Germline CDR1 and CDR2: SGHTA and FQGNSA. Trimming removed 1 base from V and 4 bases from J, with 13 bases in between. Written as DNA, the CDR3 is TGTGCCAGCAGCTTAGAAGCGGGAGTTCCCTATGGCTACACCTTC. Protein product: CASSLEAGVPYGYTF.

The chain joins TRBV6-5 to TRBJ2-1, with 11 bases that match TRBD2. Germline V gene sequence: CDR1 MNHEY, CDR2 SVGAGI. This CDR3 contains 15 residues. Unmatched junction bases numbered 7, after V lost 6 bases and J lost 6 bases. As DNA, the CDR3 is TGTGCCAGCAGACGGCTAGCGGGGGGTAGCAATGAGCAGTTCTTC. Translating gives CASRRLAGGSNEQFF.

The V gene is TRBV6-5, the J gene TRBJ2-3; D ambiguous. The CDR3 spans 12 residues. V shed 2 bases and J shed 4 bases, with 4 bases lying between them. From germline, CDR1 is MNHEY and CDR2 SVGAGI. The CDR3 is CASSYRSDTQYF. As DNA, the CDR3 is TGTGCCAGCAGTTACAGGTCAGATACGCAGTATTTT.

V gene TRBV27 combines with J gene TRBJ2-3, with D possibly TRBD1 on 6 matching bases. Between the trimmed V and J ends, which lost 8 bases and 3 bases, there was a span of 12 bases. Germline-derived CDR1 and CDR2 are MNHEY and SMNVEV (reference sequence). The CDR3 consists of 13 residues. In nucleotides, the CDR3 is TGTGCCAGCCAGGGGTATGTGACAGATACGCAGTATTTT. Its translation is CASQGYVTDTQYF.

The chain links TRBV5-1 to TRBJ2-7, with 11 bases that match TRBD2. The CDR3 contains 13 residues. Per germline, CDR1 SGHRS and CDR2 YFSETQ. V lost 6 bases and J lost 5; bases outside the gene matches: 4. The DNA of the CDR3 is TGCGCCAGCACCACACTAGCGGGGGACGAGCAGTACTTC. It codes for CASTTLAGDEQYF.

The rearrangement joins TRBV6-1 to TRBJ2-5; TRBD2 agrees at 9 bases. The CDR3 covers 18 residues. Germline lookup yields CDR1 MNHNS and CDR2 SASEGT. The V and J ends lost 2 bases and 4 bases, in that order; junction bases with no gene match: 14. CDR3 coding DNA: TGTGCCAGCAGTGAAATAGATAGCGGGGGAGCCCGGGCAGAGACCCAGTACTTC. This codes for CASSEIDSGGARAETQYF.

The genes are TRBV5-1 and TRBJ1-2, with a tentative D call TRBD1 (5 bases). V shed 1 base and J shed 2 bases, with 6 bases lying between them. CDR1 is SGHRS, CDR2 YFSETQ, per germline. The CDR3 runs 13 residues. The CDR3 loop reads CASSLNRNYGYTF. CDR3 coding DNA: TGCGCCAGCAGCTTGAACAGGAACTATGGCTACACCTTC.

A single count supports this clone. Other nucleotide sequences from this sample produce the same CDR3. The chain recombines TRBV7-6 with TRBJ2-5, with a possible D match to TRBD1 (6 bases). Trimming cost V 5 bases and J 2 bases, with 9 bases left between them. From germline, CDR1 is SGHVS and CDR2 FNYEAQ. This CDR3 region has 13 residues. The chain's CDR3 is CASSLGQQETQYF. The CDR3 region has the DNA TGTGCCAGCAGCCTCGGACAGCAAGAGACCCAGTACTTC. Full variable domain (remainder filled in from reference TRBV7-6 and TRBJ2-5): GAGVSQSPRYKVTKRGQDVALRCDPISGHVSLYWYRQALGQGPEFLTYFNYEAQQDKSGLPNDRFSAERPEGSISTLTIQRTEQRDSAMYRCASSLGQQETQYFGPGTRLLVL.

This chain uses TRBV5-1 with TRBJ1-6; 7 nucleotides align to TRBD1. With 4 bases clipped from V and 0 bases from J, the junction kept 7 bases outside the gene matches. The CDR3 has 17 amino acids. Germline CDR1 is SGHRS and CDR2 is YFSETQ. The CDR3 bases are TGCGCCAGCAGCGGCCGGGACAGAAGCTCCTATAATTCACCCCTCCACTTT. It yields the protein CASSGRDRSSYNSPLHF.

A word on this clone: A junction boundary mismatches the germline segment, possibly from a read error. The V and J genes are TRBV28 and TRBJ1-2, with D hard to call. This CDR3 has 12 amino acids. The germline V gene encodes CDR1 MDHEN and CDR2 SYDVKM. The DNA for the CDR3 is TGTGCCACCAGTTCCGTAGGAGGTGGCTACACCTTC. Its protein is CATSSVGGGYTF.

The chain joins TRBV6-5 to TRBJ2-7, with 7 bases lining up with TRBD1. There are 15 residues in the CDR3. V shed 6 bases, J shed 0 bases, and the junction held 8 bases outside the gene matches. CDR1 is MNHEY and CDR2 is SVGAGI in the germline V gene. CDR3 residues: CASSPDRPSSYEQYF. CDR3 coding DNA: TGTGCCAGCAGCCCGGACAGGCCGAGCTCCTACGAGCAGTACTTC.

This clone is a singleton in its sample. The CDR3 protein is CASSYGLAGYNEQFF. As DNA, the CDR3 is TGTGCCAGCAGCTACGGACTAGCGGGGTACAATGAGCAGTTCTTC. This chain joins TRBV7-3 and TRBJ2-1; 12 nucleotides agree with TRBD2. The CDR3 consists of 15 residues. J lost 4 bases, V lost 4 bases, and 2 bases had no gene match. Germline CDR1 is SGHTA and CDR2 is FQGTGA.

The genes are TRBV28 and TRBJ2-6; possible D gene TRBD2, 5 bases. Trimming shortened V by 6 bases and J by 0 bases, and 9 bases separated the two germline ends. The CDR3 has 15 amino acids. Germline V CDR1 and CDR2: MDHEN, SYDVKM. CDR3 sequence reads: CASRADASGANVLTF. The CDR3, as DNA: TGTGCCAGCAGAGCGGATGCCTCTGGGGCCAACGTCCTGACTTTC. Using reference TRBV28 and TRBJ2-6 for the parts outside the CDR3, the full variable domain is DVKVTQSSRYLVKRTGEKVFLECVQDMDHENMFWYRQDPGLGLRLIYFSYDVKMKEKGDIPEGYSVSREKKERFSLILESASTNQTSMYLCASRADASGANVLTFGAGSRLTVL.

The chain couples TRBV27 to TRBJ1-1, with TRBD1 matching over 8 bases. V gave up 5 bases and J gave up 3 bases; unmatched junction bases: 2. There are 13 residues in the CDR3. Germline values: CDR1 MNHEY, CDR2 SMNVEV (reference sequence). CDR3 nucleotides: TGTGCCAGCAGTCTGGACAGGGACACTGAAGCTTTCTTT. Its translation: CASSLDRDTEAFF.

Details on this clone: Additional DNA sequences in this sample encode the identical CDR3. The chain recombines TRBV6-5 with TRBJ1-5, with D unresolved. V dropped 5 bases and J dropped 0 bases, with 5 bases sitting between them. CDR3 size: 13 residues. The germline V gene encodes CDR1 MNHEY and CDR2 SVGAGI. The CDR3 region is CASSINSNQPQHF. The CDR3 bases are TGTGCCAGCAGTATAAATAGCAATCAGCCCCAGCATTTT.

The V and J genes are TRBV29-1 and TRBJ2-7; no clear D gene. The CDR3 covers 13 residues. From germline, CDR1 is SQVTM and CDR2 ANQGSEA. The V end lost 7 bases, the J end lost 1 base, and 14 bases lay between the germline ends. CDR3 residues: CSGEKTNSYEQYF. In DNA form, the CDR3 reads TGCAGCGGGGAAAAGACAAATTCCTACGAGCAGTACTTC.

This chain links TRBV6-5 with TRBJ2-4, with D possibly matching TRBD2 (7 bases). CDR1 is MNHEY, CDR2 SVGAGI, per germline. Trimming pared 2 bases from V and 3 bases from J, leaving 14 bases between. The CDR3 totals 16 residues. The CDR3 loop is CASSYGGGDGKNIQYF. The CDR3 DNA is TGTGCCAGCAGTTACGGGGGGGGCGATGGCAAAAACATTCAGTACTTC.

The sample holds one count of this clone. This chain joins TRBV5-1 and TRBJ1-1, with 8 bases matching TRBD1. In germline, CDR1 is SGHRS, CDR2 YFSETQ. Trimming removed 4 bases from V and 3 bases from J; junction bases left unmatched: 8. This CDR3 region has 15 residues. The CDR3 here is CASSLGQGFDTEAFF. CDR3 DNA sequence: TGCGCCAGCAGCCTCGGACAGGGCTTTGACACTGAAGCTTTCTTT. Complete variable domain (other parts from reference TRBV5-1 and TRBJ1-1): KAGVTQTPRYLIKTRGQQVTLSCSPISGHRSVSWYQQTPGQGLQFLFEYFSETQRNKGNFPGRFSGRQFSNSRSEMNVSTLELGDSALYLCASSLGQGFDTEAFFGQGTRLTVV.

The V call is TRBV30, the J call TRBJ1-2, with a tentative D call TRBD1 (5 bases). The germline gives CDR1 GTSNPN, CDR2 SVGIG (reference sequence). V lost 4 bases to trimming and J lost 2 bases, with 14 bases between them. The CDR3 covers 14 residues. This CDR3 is CAWTHPGPNYGYTF. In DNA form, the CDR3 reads TGTGCCTGGACTCATCCGGGACCGAACTATGGCTACACCTTC.

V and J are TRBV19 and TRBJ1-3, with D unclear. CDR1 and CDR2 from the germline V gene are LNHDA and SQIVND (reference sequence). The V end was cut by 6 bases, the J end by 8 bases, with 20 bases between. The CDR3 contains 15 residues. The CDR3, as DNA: TGTGCCAGTAGAACCGGGAGGACGGAAATGGACACCATATATTTT. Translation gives CASRTGRTEMDTIYF.

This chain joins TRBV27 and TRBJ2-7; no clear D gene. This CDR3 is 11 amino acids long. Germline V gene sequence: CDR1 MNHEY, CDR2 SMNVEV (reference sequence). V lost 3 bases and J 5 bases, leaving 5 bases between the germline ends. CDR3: CASSFHNEQYF. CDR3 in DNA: TGTGCCAGCAGTTTTCACAACGAGCAGTACTTC.

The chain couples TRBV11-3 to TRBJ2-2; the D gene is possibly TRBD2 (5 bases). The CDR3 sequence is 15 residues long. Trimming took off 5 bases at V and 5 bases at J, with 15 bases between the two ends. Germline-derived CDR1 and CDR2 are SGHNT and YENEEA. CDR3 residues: CASSPHGRETGELFF. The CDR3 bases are TGTGCCAGCAGCCCCCATGGTCGGGAAACCGGGGAGCTGTTTTTT.